Detailed here is one T cell receptor beta chain. This entry belongs to a study of blood T cell repertoires in COVID-19. Per the authors' pipeline: Quantification of nucleated cells was approximated via reference gene primer amplification. Measured with immunoSEQ multiplex PCR; TCRdb has only the in-frame clones, and not every one. That table furnishes V, J and clone size, whereas the DNA furnished D and trimming. The sample has roughly 300,000 clones, around 90% seen once. The CDR3 extends over 14 amino acids. Germline-derived CDR1 and CDR2 are MNHEY and SVGAGI. V lost 6 bases and J lost 6, with 12 bases in between.

The rearrangement links TRBV6-5 to TRBJ2-6; D possibly corresponds to TRBD1 (5 bases). This sequence originates from a woman between 40 and 55 years old with acute COVID-19. Sequencing was carried out using PBMCs or T cells enriched from blood (not recorded which). In DNA form, the CDR3 reads TGTGCCAGCAGCCCCAGGGTTCCGGCCAACGTCCTGACTTTC. It yields the protein CASSPRVPANVLTF.